This T cell receptor beta chain was captured by sequencing in a study of follicular helper T cells after annual influenza vaccination. Broader study findings: Plasmablast frequency change correlated with clonality change in ICOS+CD38+ cTfh.

Germline V gives CDR1 SGDLS, CDR2 YYNGEE. Trimming removed 0 bases from V and 7 bases from J, with 11 bases in between. There are 15 residues in the CDR3. TCRdb keeps only in-frame clones here, not all; method: immunoSEQ multiplex PCR. The sample gives about 10,000 clones, roughly four fifths of which show up once; around 0.3% is in the top ten. As for time point: 2014-2015 season, 7 days after vaccination. Notes on this clone: What it recognizes is unknown.

The rearrangement joins TRBV9 to TRBJ1-6; D gene ambiguous. This clonotype was sampled from an adult who received the influenza vaccine. Sequences were derived from CXCR5- memory CD4+ T cells sorted from blood, sampled 7 days after influenza vaccination. The DNA of the CDR3 is TGTGCCAGCAGCGTAGGCCTGGGATCCAATTCACCCCTCCACTTT. The encoded protein is CASSVGLGSNSPLHF.